One sample yielded the 27 T cell receptor beta chains listed below, sequenced in a study of blood T cell repertoires in COVID-19. This table comes from immunoSEQ multiplex PCR, and its TCRdb copy is limited to in-frame clones, with some not included. The table lists around 370,000 clones, about nine tenths of them singletons. Sequences were obtained from peripheral blood. The receptors here all came from a woman in her 70s with COVID-19, enrolled during active disease.

This clone was picked up one time. This chain connects TRBV6-5 to TRBJ2-1; 11 bases align to TRBD2. V lost 6 bases, J lost 6 bases, and 7 bases stayed unmatched. CDR3 length: 15 residues. Germline V gene lookup returns CDR1 MNHEY and CDR2 SVGAGI. CDR3 bases: TGTGCCAGCAGCTCTATACTAGCGGGGGTCAATGAGCAGTTCTTC. Protein product: CASSSILAGVNEQFF.

This chain uses TRBV7-8 with TRBJ2-5; D is undetermined. V was pared by 1 base and J by 2 bases, with 11 bases between. From germline, CDR1 is SGHVS and CDR2 FQNEAQ. The CDR3 runs 15 residues. The chain's CDR3 is CASSLVYARQETQYF. The CDR3 region has the DNA TGTGCCAGCAGCTTAGTATATGCCAGGCAAGAGACCCAGTACTTC.

This clone showed up just once. V and J are TRBV7-9 and TRBJ1-4; TRBD1 agrees at 7 bases. The CDR3 is made up of 16 amino acids. The V and J ends lost 0 bases and 5 bases, in that order; junction bases with no gene match: 6. Germline CDR1 SEHNR, CDR2 FQNEAQ (reference sequence). Written as DNA, the CDR3 is TGTGCCAGCAGCTTAGCTCGGGCAGGGGGGAATGAAAAACTGTTTTTT. Protein: CASSLARAGGNEKLFF.

The chain joins TRBV9 to TRBJ2-3; 8 bases match TRBD2. CDR1 and CDR2 from the germline V gene are SGDLS and YYNGEE. J was trimmed by 4 bases and V by 0 bases; bases with no gene match: 4. This CDR3 is 15 amino acids long. CDR3 loop: CASSVVGGASDTQYF. The CDR3 nucleotides read TGTGCCAGCAGCGTAGTCGGGGGGGCCTCAGATACGCAGTATTTT. Drawing the rest from reference TRBV9 and TRBJ2-3, the complete variable domain is DSGVTQTPKHLITATGQRVTLRCSPRSGDLSVYWYQQSLDQGLQFLIQYYNGEERAKGNILERFSAQQFPDLHSELNLSSLELGDSALYFCASSVVGGASDTQYFGPGTRLTVL.

The V gene is TRBV5-8, the J gene TRBJ2-3; the D is unclear. V was shortened by 4 bases and J by 4 bases, with 7 bases between the two germline ends. The CDR3 is 12 residues long. Germline loops: CDR1 SGHTS, CDR2 YDEGEE. This CDR3 reads CASSLYSDTQYF. In nucleotides, the CDR3 is TGTGCCAGCAGCCTATATTCAGATACGCAGTATTTT.

This sequence joins TRBV25-1 and TRBJ1-4, with D perhaps TRBD1 (6 bases). V was cut by 5 bases and J by 8 bases, with 18 bases left in between. CDR3 length: 15 residues. Per the germline V gene, CDR1 is MGHDK and CDR2 is SYGVNS. CDR3 region: CASSPPRTATEKLFF. The DNA for the CDR3 is TGTGCCAGCAGTCCTCCCCGGACAGCTACAGAAAAACTGTTTTTT.

This clone was seen once. J is TRBJ1-6 and V is TRBV12-3 or TRBV12-4; TRBD1 agrees at 8 bases. V lost 8 bases to trimming and J lost 7 bases; unmatched junction nucleotides: 4. The CDR3 length is 13 residues. CDR3: CASADRGNSPLHF. The CDR3 coding sequence is TGTGCCAGCGCCGACAGGGGCAATTCACCCCTCCACTTT.

The genes are TRBV30 and TRBJ2-7, with 7 bases matching TRBD1. The CDR3 runs to 15 residues. Germline V CDR1 and CDR2: GTSNPN, SVGIG (reference sequence). The J segment lost 3 bases and the V segment lost 0 bases, leaving 8 bases of the junction unmatched. CDR3 protein: CAWSVSTGPFYEQYF. Here the CDR3 DNA reads TGTGCCTGGAGTGTCTCGACAGGGCCGTTCTACGAGCAGTACTTC. Based on the CDR3 plus reference TRBV30 and TRBJ2-7, the full variable domain is SQTIHQWPATLVQPVGSPLSLECTVEGTSNPNLYWYRQAAGRGLQLLFYSVGIGQISSEVPQNLSASRPQDRQFILSSKKLLLSDSGFYLCAWSVSTGPFYEQYFGPGTRLTVT.

J is TRBJ2-2 and V is TRBV2; 12 bases are shared with TRBD2. Germline V gene data show CDR1 as SNHLY and CDR2 as FYNNEI. The CDR3 loop spans 17 amino acids. Germline trimming cut 8 bases from V and 1 base from J; bases unmatched to any gene: 8. CDR3 in amino acids: CASLLLAGGLNTGELFF. The CDR3 DNA follows: TGTGCCAGCCTACTACTAGCGGGGGGACTGAACACCGGGGAGCTGTTTTTT.

This sequence joins TRBV25-1 and TRBJ1-6, with D perhaps matching TRBD1 (5 bases). CDR3 size: 14 residues. Trimming removed 6 bases at V and 9 bases at J, with 15 bases between. Germline CDR1 MGHDK, CDR2 SYGVNS. CDR3 nucleotides: TGTGCCAGCAGGCGGGACCCGGCGGGTTCACCCCTCCACTTT. Its translation: CASRRDPAGSPLHF.

The chain has TRBV21-1 and TRBJ1-2. TRBV21-1 is a pseudogene segment. This CDR3 is 12 amino acids long. This CDR3 is CASSKGGVGYTF. The CDR3 region has the DNA TGTGCCAGCAGCAAGGGCGGGGTTGGCTACACCTTC.

The chain combines TRBV5-1 with TRBJ2-1; weak D call: TRBD2 (6 bases). V lost 0 bases, J lost 6 bases, and 13 bases lay in between. The CDR3 loop spans 15 amino acids. Germline loops: CDR1 SGHRS, CDR2 YFSETQ. The CDR3: CASSLALLAGNEQFF. Here the CDR3 DNA reads TGCGCCAGCAGCTTGGCCTTACTAGCTGGCAATGAGCAGTTCTTC.

The gene calls are TRBV27 and TRBJ1-2, with a tentative D call TRBD1 (5 bases). The CDR3 runs 14 residues. The V and J ends lost 3 bases and 7 bases respectively, with 15 bases between them. Looked up from germline, CDR1 is MNHEY and CDR2 is SMNVEV (reference sequence). The CDR3 spells CASSFRQGEGGYTF. The CDR3, as DNA: TGTGCCAGCAGTTTCCGCCAGGGCGAAGGTGGCTACACCTTC.

The chain has TRBV11-2 and TRBJ1-2, with TRBD1 matching 7 bases. This CDR3 is built from 15 residues. Germline V gene sequence: CDR1 SGHAT, CDR2 FQNNGV. Germline trimming cut 2 bases from V and 3 bases from J; bases unmatched to any gene: 6. The CDR3 region is CASSLHRGKDYGYTF. The CDR3 DNA reads as TGTGCCAGCAGCTTACACAGGGGTAAGGACTATGGCTACACCTTC.

The rearrangement uses TRBV27 and TRBJ2-3, with 8 bases that match TRBD2. Trimming took 2 bases from V and 2 from J; bases not matched to a gene: 9. Germline V gene data show CDR1 as MNHEY and CDR2 as SMNVEV (reference sequence). There are 17 residues in the CDR3. The CDR3 protein is CASSLDSGGIHTDTQYF. The CDR3 DNA follows: TGTGCCAGCAGTTTAGACAGCGGGGGCATCCACACAGATACGCAGTATTTT.

This rearrangement joins TRBV7-8 to TRBJ1-3; weak D call: TRBD1 (6 bases). V was shortened by 1 base and J by 6 bases, with 13 bases between the two germline ends. CDR3 length: 15 residues. Germline values: CDR1 SGHVS, CDR2 FQNEAQ. DNA for the CDR3: TGTGCCAGCAGCTTAGGATCGGCAGGGGAAAACACCATATATTTT. This gives the protein CASSLGSAGENTIYF.

V usage is TRBV2 and J usage is TRBJ1-1, with TRBD1 matching over 8 bases. CDR1 and CDR2 from the germline V gene are SNHLY and FYNNEI. The CDR3 sequence is 13 residues long. The V and J ends lost 6 bases and 5 bases, in that order; junction bases with no gene match: 5. CDR3 nucleotide sequence: TGTGCCAGCAGGGAACAGGGGGAGACTGAAGCTTTCTTT. It translates to CASREQGETEAFF.

The gene calls are TRBV12-5 and TRBJ1-1; D uncertain. V lost 1 base to trimming and J lost 2 bases, with 5 bases between them. Germline-derived CDR1 and CDR2 are LGHNT and FRNRAP. CDR3 length equals 13 residues. The CDR3 loop reads CASGLGANTEAFF. The DNA for the CDR3 is TGTGCTAGTGGTTTGGGGGCTAACACTGAAGCTTTCTTT.

The chain couples TRBV2 to TRBJ1-2; perhaps TRBD1 as D (6 bases). Germline CDR1 is SNHLY and CDR2 is FYNNEI. The CDR3 runs 13 residues. Trimming cost V 10 bases and J 4 bases, with 16 bases left between them. The CDR3 sequence is CATAATGGYGYTF. The CDR3 bases are TGTGCCACCGCCGCGACAGGCGGCTATGGCTACACCTTC.

This chain connects TRBV7-2 to TRBJ2-3; TRBD1 agrees at 7 bases. Looked up from germline, CDR1 is SGHTA and CDR2 is FQGNSA. The junction had 2 bases not matched to a gene; V was cut back by 3 bases and J by 5 bases. The CDR3 loop spans 13 amino acids. The CDR3 bases are TGTGCCAGCAGCTTCAGGGGGTTAGATACGCAGTATTTT. As protein: CASSFRGLDTQYF.

The chain combines TRBV7-2 with TRBJ2-3; 8 bases are shared with TRBD1. Germline CDR1 reads SGHTA; CDR2 reads FQGNSA. The CDR3 is 15 amino acids. The ends lost 3 bases at V and 3 bases at J; junction bases unmatched: 5. CDR3 sequence (DNA): TGTGCCAGCAGCTTGGACAGGGTTAGGACAGATACGCAGTATTTT. This gives the protein CASSLDRVRTDTQYF.

The genes are TRBV5-1 and TRBJ1-2; 7 nucleotides match TRBD1. J lost 4 bases, V lost 2 bases, and 5 bases had no gene match. The length of the CDR3 is 14 residues. Germline values: CDR1 SGHRS, CDR2 YFSETQ. CDR3 sequence: CASSFRDSAYGYTF. DNA for the CDR3: TGCGCCAGCAGCTTCCGGGACAGTGCCTATGGCTACACCTTC. Using reference TRBV5-1 and TRBJ1-2 for the parts outside the CDR3, the full variable domain is KAGVTQTPRYLIKTRGQQVTLSCSPISGHRSVSWYQQTPGQGLQFLFEYFSETQRNKGNFPGRFSGRQFSNSRSEMNVSTLELGDSALYLCASSFRDSAYGYTFGSGTRLTVV.

The chain joins TRBV28 to TRBJ1-3, with a weak D call TRBD1 (5 bases). There are 12 residues in the CDR3. V was clipped by 4 bases and J by 7 bases, with 8 bases between them. Germline CDR1 and CDR2: MDHEN and SYDVKM. In DNA form, the CDR3 reads TGTGCCAGCAGTTCCCCAGGGAACACCATATATTTT. The encoded protein is CASSSPGNTIYF.

The chain is built from TRBV9 and TRBJ2-3, with a weak D call TRBD1 (5 bases). The germline V gene has CDR1 SGDLS and CDR2 YYNGEE. The CDR3 loop spans 15 amino acids. Trimming cost V 5 bases and J 2 bases, with 15 bases left between them. CDR3 in amino acids: CASRASGASTDTQYF. The CDR3 DNA reads as TGTGCCAGCAGGGCCTCTGGGGCCTCCACAGATACGCAGTATTTT.

The chain carries TRBV9 and TRBJ2-5, with 14 nucleotides matching TRBD2. Germline-derived CDR1 and CDR2 are SGDLS and YYNGEE. The junction had 4 bases not matched to a gene; V was cut back by 4 bases and J by 2 bases. The CDR3 spans 16 residues. CDR3 in amino acids: CASSPGLAGAQETQYF. The CDR3 DNA follows: TGTGCCAGCAGCCCGGGACTAGCGGGAGCTCAAGAGACCCAGTACTTC.

The rearrangement joins TRBV18 to TRBJ1-2; TRBD1 is a possible D gene (6 bases). The V gene's germline CDR1 is KGHSH and CDR2 LQKENI. The CDR3 runs to 16 residues. V dropped 3 bases and J dropped 4 bases, with 18 bases sitting between them. The DNA for the CDR3 is TGTGCCAGCTCACCGTATACTACAGGGATTAGCTATGGCTACACCTTC. Its translation is CASSPYTTGISYGYTF.

A single count supports this clone. V is TRBV19 and J is TRBJ1-2; D gene ambiguous. In germline, CDR1 is LNHDA, CDR2 SQIVND (reference sequence). The CDR3 is made up of 16 amino acids. The V end was cut by 7 bases, the J end by 4 bases, with 22 bases between. The CDR3 bases are TGTGCCAGTACCACCACTGAGAGTTACGAGGGCTATGGCTACACCTTC. Residues: CASTTTESYEGYGYTF.